Described below is a single T cell receptor (beta chain) sequence and its context. This clonotype was counted a few times. Its cognate antigen has yet to be identified. The sample holds no much larger clone one base away, and base qualities are not on file. This sample was included in a study of blood T cells in healthy people across ages (dated by TCRdb to between 2014 and 2017). In terms of the full investigation: Template switching captured roughly one uniquely barcoded TCR beta cDNA molecule per two T cells in model experiments. Using deep sequencing normalized with unique cDNA molecular identifiers, the study measured how TCR beta repertoire diversity changes with age. The donors were split into four age groups: young (average 16 years), middle-aged (roughly 39), aged (around 67) and long-lived (roughly 88). Two additional independent replicas of 1 million unique cDNA reads from the same blood draw were analyzed for two donors (one aged 18 to 30 and one aged 80 or older). Paper-wide results and their limitations: Because donor CMV infection status was unknown, age-related changes in expanded clonotypes were potentially confounded. There was a strong correlation between observed TCR beta diversity and the percentage of naive T cells measured by flow cytometry. Estimates of total diversity from one million sequenced T cells were regarded as lower bounds and underestimates. As age increased, observed TCR beta diversity per million T cells dropped in a roughly linear way, and a significant reduction was already evident by age 40. Conclusive comparison of naive and antigen-experienced compartments was prevented by the profiling of bulk unsorted PBMCs. Compared with the aged group, the long-lived group had more naive CD4+ T cells, fewer expanded clones and increased TCR diversity, suggesting age selection.

CDR1 and CDR2, per the germline V gene, are MNHNS and SASEGT. Measured from the cysteine to the phenylalanine, the CDR3 is 16 residues long. The retained sequence is limited to the CDR3, 48 bases, with the frame set at the first base. Germline trimming: 5 bases from V, 7 bases from J; junction bases outside gene matches: 10. Systemically healthy Caucasian individuals from Russia, around 39 in total and aged about 6 to 100 years, were included as donors. Each donor gave about 9.7 milliliters of peripheral blood, drawn into EDTA-treated Vacutainer tubes. Ficoll-Paque density-gradient centrifugation was used to isolate PBMCs, with at least 6.5 million per sample. Trizol reagent was used to extract total RNA from PBMCs, with at least 6 micrograms per sample. Naive CD45RAhigh/CD27high T cell percentages were measured by flow cytometry on a PBMC aliquot from every donor. Library preparation used 5' RACE. These reads were obtained on an Illumina HiSeq 2500. A second PCR of about 6 to 12 cycles was performed with a sample-barcoded 5' primer and a J-beta primer mix. A unique molecular identifier was introduced onto each TCR beta cDNA molecule by a template-switch 5' adaptor carrying 12 random nucleotides. Each sample yielded at least 3 million CDR3-containing paired-end reads. First-strand cDNA was synthesized from all RNA with the Mint cDNA synthesis kit, primed by a TRBC-specific oligonucleotide. Following uracil-DNA glycosylase treatment, all cDNA underwent a first 18-cycle PCR with the universal primers M1SS and BC2_uni_R. As for the authors' bioinformatics: Each sample was normalized by randomly selecting 1 million high-quality reads, each carrying a distinct molecular identifier. Instead of being binned into consensus sequences, reads with shared molecular identifiers were discarded. MiTCR, with a Q25 quality threshold and the strictest error-elimination algorithm, was used for CDR3 identification, clonotype clustering and error correction. A nonparametric unseen species model with Euler transformation was used to estimate a lower bound on total TCR beta diversity. TCRdb passed the public sequencing reads through fastp at Q25 and MiXCR, retaining productive beta sequences. All rows with the same CDR3 protein become a single entry with the most common DNA and genes. These V and J calls originate from TCRdb's pipeline instead of the authors' own analysis. The table for this sample lists 450,000 to 600,000 distinct CDR3 sequences; roughly a quarter of them were counted only once. Jointly, the top ten make up roughly 3.5% of the sample.

In addition, the sample was reused for a study of T cells of mothers and their children. Reported in the second study: Nine systemically healthy Caucasian individuals served as donors, namely three mothers together with their six children. cDNA synthesis consumed the entire amount of extracted RNA, loaded at roughly 1.5 ug RNA in each 15 ul reaction. In the second PCR, the M1S primer introduced both the sample barcodes and 2-4 random nucleotides. Each mother yielded over 9.5 million TCR beta CDR3 reads and each child 2.5 million to 3 million reads. TCR recombination output is similarly shaped by thymic selection in related and unrelated pairs, with a minor effect exerted by inherited differences. Related mother-child pairs always showed normalized repertoire overlap that was slightly higher than in unrelated mother-child pairs, though the difference was never significant. With a sensitivity of about 100 clones per million clonotypes, no persistent microchimeric T cell clones were detected. In the study, deep NGS was used to compare the TCR beta repertoires of mothers and children, and features distinguishing related mother-child pairs from unrelated individuals were sought. Mothers averaged roughly 36 +/- 4 years of age and children averaged roughly 11 +/- 4 years. After adapter ligation with NEBNext reagents, the libraries were sequenced on Illumina HiSeq 2000 with 100+100 nt paired-end reads. To prevent cross-contamination, the mother and child libraries were prepared a month apart and were sequenced in separate runs. For each donor, between roughly 450,000 and 2,200,000 distinct TCR beta clonotypes were identified. Naive TCR beta clonotypes were estimated from low-frequency clonotypes matched to each donor's FACS-determined naive share, without sorting.

Source material: blood. Recombination linked TRBV6-1 to TRBJ2-2; 10 bases in the junction line up with TRBD2. The receptor comes from a boy under 10 years old in good health. In nucleotides, the sequence is TGTGCCAGCAGTCTCCCCAAAGCGGGGGGGGTCGGGGAGCTGTTTTTT. Translated, this gives CASSLPKAGGVGELFF.